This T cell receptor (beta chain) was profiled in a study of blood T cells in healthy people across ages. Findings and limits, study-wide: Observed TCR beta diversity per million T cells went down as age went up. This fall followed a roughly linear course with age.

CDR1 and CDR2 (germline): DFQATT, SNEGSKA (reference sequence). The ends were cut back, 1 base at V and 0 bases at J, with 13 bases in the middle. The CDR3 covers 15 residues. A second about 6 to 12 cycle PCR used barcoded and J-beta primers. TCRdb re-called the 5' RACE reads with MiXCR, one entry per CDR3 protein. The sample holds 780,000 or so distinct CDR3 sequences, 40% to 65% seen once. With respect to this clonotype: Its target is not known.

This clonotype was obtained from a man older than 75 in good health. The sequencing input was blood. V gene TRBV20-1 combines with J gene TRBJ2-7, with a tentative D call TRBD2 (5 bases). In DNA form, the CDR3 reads TGCAGTGCTAGAGGGGGAGACTTCCCCTCCTACGAGCAGTACTTC. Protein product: CSARGGDFPSYEQYF.